These T cell receptor beta chains were read from a single sample in a study of response to subunit inactivated influenza vaccine. TCRdb reprocessed the RT-PCR reads with MiXCR, giving one entry per CDR3 protein. The sample carries roughly 500,000 distinct CDR3 sequences, approximately 15% recorded once. The starting material was CD4+ T cells sorted from PBMCs, obtained 23 to 25 months after vaccination. These receptors originate from a man in his fifties or sixties who received an inactivated influenza vaccine. CDR3s include the opening cysteine and the closing phenylalanine or tryptophan. The D gene is left open where the match is weak. Clone size appears in some rows only: once, few, many, or a class for an expanded clone.

size,D,V,J,length,CDR3,DNA
.,.,TRBV6-1,TRBJ1-1,14,CASASTGSGDEAFF,TGTGCCAGCGCCTCTACCGGGTCAGGGGATGAAGCTTTCTTT
.,TRBD2,TRBV7-9,TRBJ2-5,15,CASSIGLAGEETQYF,TGTGCCAGCAGTATAGGACTAGCGGGTGAAGAGACCCAGTACTTC
few,.,TRBV6-5,TRBJ2-7,11,CASRTHYEQYF,TGTGCCAGCAGGACCCACTACGAGCAGTACTTC
.,.,TRBV10-3,TRBJ1-2,15,CAISESLLKGSVYTF,TGTGCCATCAGTGAGTCCCTCCTGAAAGGGTCCGTCTACACCTTC
.,TRBD1,TRBV19,TRBJ2-1,15,CASRYGGTGRLEQFF,TGTGCCAGCAGATATGGAGGGACAGGGCGACTTGAGCAGTTCTTC
.,TRBD2,TRBV6-1,TRBJ2-2,15,CASLTSGGASGELFF,TGTGCCAGTTTGACTAGCGGGGGGGCCTCCGGGGAGCTGTTTTTT
.,TRBD2,TRBV6-5,TRBJ2-1,15,CASSYLGGRAGEQFF,TGTGCCAGCAGTTATCTAGGCGGGAGGGCCGGTGAGCAGTTCTTC
.,.,TRBV19,TRBJ2-3,13,CASSIHLRGAQYF,TGTGCCAGTAGTATCCACCTGCGAGGGGCGCAGTATTTT
many,.,TRBV19,TRBJ2-1,17,CASSGPSGPYSYNEQFF,TGTGCCAGTAGTGGACCGTCGGGCCCCTACTCCTACAATGAGCAGTTCTTC
.,TRBD2,TRBV7-9,TRBJ2-1,14,CASRAGLADNEQFF,TGTGCCAGCAGGGCGGGACTAGCAGACAATGAGCAGTTCTTC
.,.,TRBV4-1,TRBJ1-4,15,CASSILGPTNEKLFF,TGCGCCAGCAGCATACTCGGACCGACGAATGAAAAACTGTTTTTT
few,.,TRBV6-5,TRBJ1-4,14,CASSYSGENEKLFF,TGTGCCAGCAGTTACTCAGGGGAAAATGAAAAACTGTTTTTT
many,TRBD2,TRBV9,TRBJ2-1,16,CASSARTSGSYNEQFF,TGTGCCAGCAGCGCCCGGACTAGCGGCTCCTACAATGAGCAGTTCTTC
few,TRBD2,TRBV20-1,TRBJ2-1,15,CSASEGAGGPHEQFF,TGCAGTGCAAGCGAGGGGGCGGGAGGGCCTCATGAGCAGTTCTTC
few,.,TRBV6-2/TRBV6-3,TRBJ2-2,14,CASKYGRNTGELFF,TGTGCCAGTAAATACGGCAGGAACACCGGGGAGCTGTTTTTT
.,TRBD2,TRBV28,TRBJ2-1,16,CASGRLAANNYNEQFF,TGTGCCAGCGGCAGACTAGCAGCTAATAATTACAATGAGCAGTTCTTC
.,TRBD1,TRBV5-5,TRBJ2-3,15,CASIWGQGAGDTQYF,TGTGCCAGCATTTGGGGACAGGGGGCAGGAGATACGCAGTATTTT
.,.,TRBV6-1,TRBJ2-5,17,CASSEQPRGWGSETQYF,TGTGCCAGCAGTGAGCAGCCCCGGGGATGGGGATCGGAGACCCAGTACTTC
.,.,TRBV7-3,TRBJ2-3,15,CASSFRGRGTDTQYF,TGTGCCAGCAGCTTCCGGGGCAGGGGCACAGATACGCAGTATTTT
few,TRBD2,TRBV14,TRBJ2-1,16,CASSQGTSGRTREQFF,TGTGCCAGCAGCCAAGGTACTAGCGGGAGGACACGTGAGCAGTTCTTC
many,.,TRBV28,TRBJ1-2,12,CASSKILYGYTF,TGTGCCAGCAGTAAAATCCTTTATGGCTACACCTTC
.,TRBD1,TRBV7-7,TRBJ1-4,16,CASSPLSGTGLEKLFF,TGTGCTAGCAGCCCCCTCTCCGGGACAGGGCTTGAAAAACTGTTTTTT
.,TRBD1,TRBV6-1,TRBJ2-2,19,CASRPPVGQGARGTGELFF,TGTGCCAGCAGACCCCCCGTAGGACAGGGGGCGCGTGGCACCGGGGAGCTGTTTTTT
.,.,TRBV5-5,TRBJ2-1,16,CASSYRTGTSYNEQFF,TGTGCCAGCAGCTACCGAACCGGGACAAGCTACAATGAGCAGTTCTTC
.,.,TRBV4-1,TRBJ2-1,12,CASSYNRDEQFF,TGCGCCAGCAGCTACAACAGGGATGAGCAGTTCTTC
.,.,TRBV5-1,TRBJ2-5,14,CASSLEGGMETQYF,TGCGCCAGCAGCTTGGAGGGGGGGATGGAGACCCAGTACTTC
.,TRBD2,TRBV5-1,TRBJ2-3,16,CASSPGTSGNTDTQYF,TGCGCCAGCAGCCCTGGGACTAGCGGCAACACAGATACGCAGTATTTT
.,TRBD2,TRBV4-1,TRBJ2-3,16,CASSELLAADTDTQYF,TGCGCCAGCAGTGAACTACTAGCGGCGGACACAGATACGCAGTATTTT
.,TRBD1,TRBV7-2,TRBJ2-7,13,CASSSDRIYEQYF,TGTGCCAGCAGCTCGGACAGGATTTACGAGCAGTACTTC
.,TRBD1,TRBV28,TRBJ1-5,17,CASSDIGTGGWNQPQHF,TGTGCCAGCAGTGACATCGGGACAGGGGGCTGGAATCAGCCCCAGCATTTT
few,TRBD2,TRBV20-1,TRBJ2-7,14,CSAALAGGNYEQYF,TGCAGTGCTGCCCTAGCGGGAGGCAACTACGAGCAGTACTTC
.,.,TRBV6-5,TRBJ2-7,14,CASSLAVRGNEQYF,TGTGCCAGCAGCTTAGCGGTCCGGGGGAACGAGCAGTACTTC
.,TRBD1,TRBV10-3,TRBJ1-1,14,CAITRDRGETEAFF,TGTGCCATCACCCGCGACAGGGGAGAGACTGAAGCTTTCTTT
.,TRBD1,TRBV20-1,TRBJ2-1,15,CSAIPDRPLGNEQFF,TGCAGTGCTATCCCGGACAGGCCCCTTGGTAATGAGCAGTTCTTC
.,TRBD1,TRBV6-5,TRBJ1-1,18,CASSYSSGGQGRVGKAFF,TGTGCCAGCAGTTACTCTAGTGGGGGACAGGGTAGGGTGGGGAAAGCTTTCTTT
few,.,TRBV9,TRBJ2-3,16,CASSVEGGGSTDTQYF,TGTGCCAGCAGCGTAGAGGGTGGGGGCAGCACAGATACGCAGTATTTT
.,.,TRBV23-1,TRBJ1-4,13,CASSGPQRGKLFF,TGCGCCAGCTCGGGCCCGCAGAGGGGAAAACTGTTTTTT